This T cell receptor beta chain was recorded in a study of breast tumors, draining lymph nodes, adjacent tissues. Overall study findings and caveats: Compared with lymph nodes, tumors were less diverse; compared with nontumor tissue, more. The data were judged consistent with most tumor T cells coming from lymph node and expanding in tumor.

The germline V gene encodes CDR1 SGDLS and CDR2 YYNGEE. Losses at the gene ends were 4 bases for V and 1 base for J; bases not matched to a gene: 7. This CDR3 is 17 amino acids long. This clonotype was observed at least ten times. Its antigen is unknown. TCRdb called the multiplex PCR reads again in MiXCR, with one record for every CDR3 protein. The sample holds about 170,000 distinct CDR3 sequences, approximately 30% seen once. The lymph nodes were axillary draining lymph nodes from breast cancer patients. Source material: axillary lymph node tissue. This sequence joins TRBV9 and TRBJ2-2; 10 bases map to TRBD1. The sequence derives from a female donor with breast cancer. Some clones in this sample may be carry-over from other donors' samples. CDR3 coding DNA: TGTGCCAGCAGCACCCGACGGGACAGGGGGAACACCGGGGAGCTGTTTTTT. It encodes CASSTRRDRGNTGELFF. Using reference TRBV9 and TRBJ2-2 for the parts outside the CDR3, the full variable domain is DSGVTQTPKHLITATGQRVTLRCSPRSGDLSVYWYQQSLDQGLQFLIQYYNGEERAKGNILERFSAQQFPDLHSELNLSSLELGDSALYFCASSTRRDRGNTGELFFGEGSRLTVL.